The 3 T cell receptor beta chains in this list originate from one sample, sequenced in a study of blood T cells in healthy people across ages. It was with a sample-barcoded 5' primer and a J-beta primer mix that a second PCR of roughly 7 to 12 cycles was run. TCRdb recomputed calls from the 5' RACE reads with MiXCR, one row per CDR3 protein. The sample holds about 680,000 distinct CDR3 sequences, 49% seen once. What was sequenced was blood. The receptors were gathered from a woman in her fifties or sixties in good health.

The chain combines TRBV3-1 with TRBJ2-2; D possibly corresponds to TRBD1 (5 bases). CDR3 length: 16 amino acids. Germline values: CDR1 LGHDT, CDR2 YNNKEL (reference sequence). V shed 0 bases and J shed 5 bases, with 13 bases lying between them. The CDR3 nucleotides read TGTGCCAGCAGCCAAGATCTCCGCAGGGTAACCGGGGAGCTGTTTTTT. Its translation: CASSQDLRRVTGELFF.

The genes are TRBV15 and TRBJ2-7; 8 nucleotides agree with TRBD2. The V segment lost 0 bases and the J segment 2 bases; nucleotides outside the gene matches: 0. CDR3 size: 14 residues. Germline values: CDR1 LNHNV, CDR2 YYDKDF (reference sequence). The CDR3 DNA is TGTGCCACCAGCAGAGAGGGACTAGCCTACGAGCAGTACTTC. Translated, it gives CATSREGLAYEQYF.

This clonotype was picked up a small number of times. The CDR3 DNA reads TGTGCCAGCAGCCAAGATTTTAACTCCCAAGAGACCCAGTACTTC. Its protein is CASSQDFNSQETQYF. The rearrangement joins TRBV14 to TRBJ2-5; no clear D. In germline, CDR1 is SGHDN, CDR2 FVKESK. Between the trimmed V and J ends, which lost 0 bases and 1 base, there was a span of 9 bases. This CDR3 region has 15 residues.